This TCR beta chain was sequenced in a study of T cell repertoires in cytomegalovirus infection. In the study overall: From public TCR beta signatures came an indication of both CMV infection and matching HLA type. The study's findings and limits: HLA-C-restricted CMV clonotypes gave the most frequent clonotype in two of eight donors.

Germline CDR1 is MDHEN and CDR2 is SYDVKM. The V end was cut by 3 bases, the J end by 0 bases, with 11 bases between. The length of the CDR3 is 15 residues. There are a few counts of this clonotype. The antigen is undetermined. TCRdb called the reads again in MiXCR, with one record for every CDR3 protein. The table includes roughly 700,000 distinct CDR3 sequences, 30% to 40% detected once. This TCR was recovered from a human donor in good health (CMV status not recorded). Some clones in this sample may be carry-over from other donors' samples. The rearrangement links TRBV28 to TRBJ2-5; tentative D call: TRBD1 (6 bases). The source was cultured PBMCs, collected from culture after CMV antigen stimulation. The CDR3, as DNA: TGTGCCAGCAGTTTTGGACAGAACTACCAAGAGACCCAGTACTTC. Translating it yields CASSFGQNYQETQYF. The entire variable domain, with the rest obtained from reference TRBV28 and TRBJ2-5, is as follows: DVKVTQSSRYLVKRTGEKVFLECVQDMDHENMFWYRQDPGLGLRLIYFSYDVKMKEKGDIPEGYSVSREKKERFSLILESASTNQTSMYLCASSFGQNYQETQYFGPGTRLLVL.